This TCR beta chain stems from a study of human T cells and chemical hapten exposure. Study details: Patch testing was performed with 0.01% DPC on the upper back, with reading at 6 days. Study-wide results and caveats: The formation of large CDR3 similarity clusters by expanded TCRs significantly exceeded that of controls.

CDR3 length: 18 amino acids. Germline CDR1 ENHRY, CDR2 SYGVKD. V gave up 6 bases and J gave up 2 bases, with 23 bases separating them. Time point reported: pre-sensitization, week 0. Described treatment: therapeutic diphenylcyclopropenone sensitization with weekly scalp DPC. As originally analysed: Counts of TCRs in each sample centred on a median of about 95,000 and extended from approximately 20,000 to 700,000. A single record per CDR3 protein comes from TCRdb applying MiXCR to the RACE reads. None of the V and J calls come from the authors' own analysis; TCRdb made them. The sample gives around 300,000 distinct CDR3 sequences, 4.5% to 7% of which show up once; about 8.2% is in the top ten. Comment on this clonotype: Antigen specificity is unknown.

The sequencing here drew on whole blood, taken in connection with sensitization to the hapten diphenylcyclopropenone (DPC). This TCR was recovered from a woman younger than 30 with alopecia areata. Some clones in this sample may be carry-over from other donors' samples. The chain couples TRBV10-3 to TRBJ2-1, with D perhaps matching TRBD1 (9 bases). The CDR3 protein is CAISPGQGVGGAYNEQFF. The DNA for the CDR3 is TGTGCCATCAGCCCGGGACAGGGTGTCGGGGGGGCCTACAATGAGCAGTTCTTC.